This T cell receptor beta chain derives from a study of radiotherapy plus CTLA-4 blockade in lung cancer. TCRdb's table, derived via immunoSEQ multiplex PCR, lists solely in-frame clones and lacks some. The table has 71,000 or so clones, approximately 86% seen once; the top ten hold 0.87%. This clone was detected a few times. CDR1 KGHSH and CDR2 LQKENI come from the germline V gene. CDR3 length equals 19 residues. The V segment lost 3 bases and the J segment 2 bases; nucleotides outside the gene matches: 16. The chain recombines TRBV18 with TRBJ2-5, with 9 bases aligning to TRBD1. The input for sequencing was peripheral blood, taken from a patient treated with radiotherapy plus ipilimumab. The sequence came from a human donor with non-small cell lung cancer who had stable disease on radiotherapy plus ipilimumab. CDR3 in DNA: TGTGCCAGCTCACCCATGTGGAAGGACAGGGGCAGAGGTCAAGAGACCCAGTACTTC. Translating it yields CASSPMWKDRGRGQETQYF.